The 13 T cell receptor beta chains listed next were all sequenced from one sample in a study of blood T cell repertoires in COVID-19 (TCRdb year 2020). The receptor library was made with the immunoSEQ multiplex PCR assay. TCRdb holds this immuneACCESS table with in-frame rearrangements only. Some clones are missing; in checked studies, unresolved V genes explain under half, and the rest has no known cause. This sample is represented by roughly 380,000 clones; roughly 87% of them were singletons. 2.5% to 3% of the sample lies in the top ten. Source material: PBMCs or T cells enriched from blood (not recorded which). Source of these receptors: a woman younger than 45 who had recovered from COVID-19.

The J gene is TRBJ2-1, the V gene TRBV28, with 7 positions matching TRBD2. This CDR3 is built from 14 residues. V gave up 2 bases and J gave up 8 bases; unmatched junction bases: 6. CDR1 and CDR2 (germline): MDHEN, SYDVKM. Here the CDR3 reads CASSLAGVVDEQFF. The CDR3 DNA reads TGTGCCAGCAGTTTAGCGGGAGTTGTAGATGAGCAGTTCTTC.

The chain has TRBV27 and TRBJ1-5; D may be TRBD1 (6 bases). V lost 3 bases and J lost 2, with 11 bases in between. The CDR3 is made up of 15 amino acids. CDR1 MNHEY and CDR2 SMNVEV come from the germline V gene (reference sequence). The CDR3 DNA reads TGTGCCAGCAGTTTGACAGGACGGGGCAATCAGCCCCAGCATTTT. Its translation: CASSLTGRGNQPQHF.

This chain links TRBV28 with TRBJ1-4; a weak D match, TRBD1 (6 bases). V lost 6 bases, J lost 4 bases, and 12 bases lay in between. This CDR3 comprises 14 residues. Germline V gene data show CDR1 as MDHEN and CDR2 as SYDVKM. CDR3 coding DNA: TGTGCCAGCAGCCGAGGGGGATTTAATGAAAAACTGTTTTTT. Its protein product is CASSRGGFNEKLFF.

The CDR3 reads CATSRGGVNYGYTF. The DNA of the CDR3 is TGTGCCACCAGCAGAGGGGGGGTAAACTATGGCTACACCTTC. V gene TRBV15 combines with J gene TRBJ1-2; perhaps TRBD1 as D (5 bases). V shed 1 base and J shed 2 bases, with 8 bases lying between them. This CDR3 contains 14 residues. Germline-derived CDR1 and CDR2 are LNHNV and YYDKDF (reference sequence). The variable domain in full, completed from reference TRBV15 and TRBJ1-2, reads DAMVIQNPRYQVTQFGKPVTLSCSQTLNHNVMYWYQQKSSQAPKLLFHYYDKDFNNEADTPDNFQSRRPNTSFCFLDIRSPGLGDTAMYLCATSRGGVNYGYTFGSGTRLTVV.

The chain employs TRBV9 and TRBJ2-7; the match to TRBD2 covers 7 bases. The CDR3 covers 13 residues. CDR1 is SGDLS, CDR2 YYNGEE, per germline. The junction had 5 bases not matched to a gene; V was cut back by 0 bases and J by 8 bases. The CDR3, as DNA: TGTGCCAGCAGCGTAGGGGAGCGGGAACAGCAGTACTTC. Translated, it gives CASSVGEREQQYF.

V gene TRBV7-9 combines with J gene TRBJ2-7; 12 bases are a match to TRBD2. Germline values: CDR1 SEHNR, CDR2 FQNEAQ (reference sequence). The ends lost 5 bases at V and 7 bases at J; junction bases unmatched: 9. The CDR3 has 15 amino acids. In DNA, the CDR3 is TGTGCCAGCAGCCAAAGGACTAGCGGGGCAGGGGAGCAGTACTTC. Amino acid sequence: CASSQRTSGAGEQYF.

The chain uses TRBV4-1 and TRBJ2-1; D possibly corresponds to TRBD2 (6 bases). Germline V CDR1 and CDR2: MGHRA, YSYEKL. The CDR3 covers 13 residues. Trimming took 3 bases from V and 8 from J, leaving 11 bases between them. This CDR3 is CASSHAGLYEQFF. The CDR3 DNA follows: TGCGCCAGCAGCCATGCGGGGTTGTATGAGCAGTTCTTC.

The genes are TRBV10-3 and TRBJ2-7; 10 bases line up with TRBD2. Germline V gives CDR1 ENHRY, CDR2 SYGVKD. CDR3 size: 15 residues. V lost 10 bases and J lost 1; bases outside the gene matches: 10. The CDR3 here is CATKGLAGESYEQYF. CDR3 in DNA: TGTGCCACAAAGGGGCTAGCGGGGGAATCCTACGAGCAGTACTTC.

This rearrangement joins TRBV25-1 to TRBJ2-7, with D unresolved. This CDR3 is 13 amino acids long. Per the germline V gene, CDR1 is MGHDK and CDR2 is SYGVNS. Trimming took 1 base from V and 1 from J, leaving 5 bases between them. Written as DNA, the CDR3 is TGTGCCAGCAGTGAATTGTCTTCCTACGAGCAGTACTTC. This sequence encodes CASSELSSYEQYF.

DNA of the CDR3: TGTGCCAGCAGCCAACAAGGAGGGAACACTGAAGCTTTCTTT. Residues: CASSQQGGNTEAFF. The rearrangement joins TRBV7-9 to TRBJ1-1; D is unresolved. Germline V CDR1 and CDR2: SEHNR, FQNEAQ (reference sequence). The CDR3 sequence is 14 residues long. V lost 5 bases to trimming and J lost 1 base, with 11 bases between them.

This clone was detected once. This chain uses TRBV14 with TRBJ2-1; 15 positions agree with TRBD2. Germline V gene lookup returns CDR1 SGHDN and CDR2 FVKESK. V shed 4 bases, J shed 8 bases, and the junction held 9 bases outside the gene matches. The CDR3 covers 17 residues. In DNA, the CDR3 is TGTGCCAGCAGCCCCAGGACTAGCGGGGGGGCTTTCGATGAGCAGTTCTTC. Protein sequence: CASSPRTSGGAFDEQFF.

The chain joins TRBV18 to TRBJ2-7; TRBD1 matches at 7 bases. V lost 2 bases to trimming and J lost 7 bases; unmatched junction nucleotides: 11. The CDR3 covers 15 residues. The germline V gene has CDR1 KGHSH and CDR2 LQKENI. The CDR3 DNA reads as TGTGCCAGCTCACCAAAAGAGGGGGCTAACGGGGAGCAGTACTTC. Its protein product is CASSPKEGANGEQYF.

Written as DNA, the CDR3 is TGCAGCGTGAAAATATCAGGGGCCCGCTATGGCTACACCTTC. Its protein product is CSVKISGARYGYTF. The chain combines TRBV29-1 with TRBJ1-2; D perhaps matches TRBD1 (6 bases). V dropped 6 bases and J dropped 4 bases, with 18 bases sitting between them. The CDR3 is made up of 14 amino acids. CDR1 is SQVTM and CDR2 is ANQGSEA in the germline V gene.